This is a list of T cell receptor beta chains from one sample in a study of cytomegalovirus exposure and HLA in healthy donors. The protocol was immunoSEQ multiplex PCR, while the TCRdb copy is restricted to in-frame clones and leaves out a portion. This sample has approximately 300,000 clones, with about 80% found just once. Sequenced input: PBMCs. Receptor source: a girl aged 2-10 years in good health and CMV-seronegative. The CDR3 runs from the conserved cysteine through the conserved F or W.

cdr3_aa j_call v_call
CASSVGPENSPLHF TRBJ1-6 TRBV9
CASSLREIASPLHF TRBJ1-6 TRBV28
CASSEPHSAGGTDAQYF TRBJ2-3 TRBV9
CASSLYPLAGYEQYF TRBJ2-7 TRBV28
CASSATQGLTSYNEQFF TRBJ2-1 TRBV5-5
CASSFTGGRTEAFF TRBJ1-1 TRBV5-4
CASSPGQENQPQHF TRBJ1-5 TRBV19
CASSLGQQETQYF TRBJ2-5 TRBV7-2
CASSPSGARGTQYF TRBJ2-5 TRBV14
CAGTSATYEQYF TRBJ2-7 TRBV2
CSVGPTGNEQYF TRBJ2-7 TRBV29-1
CASSPLTASTDTQYF TRBJ2-3 TRBV18
CASKPGTDRTLEQYF TRBJ2-7 TRBV27
CASSKGVGLDYGYTF TRBJ1-2 TRBV27
CSVVGGTEQYF TRBJ2-7 TRBV29-1
CASSLDPGVVDEQFF TRBJ2-1 TRBV7-6
CASSFRVPPEAFF TRBJ1-1 TRBV28
CASSVSQGGNTEAFF TRBJ1-1 TRBV9
CASSDTENTEAFF TRBJ1-1 TRBV2
CASSSQGRNTEAFF TRBJ1-1 TRBV19
CASSRQLGQPSTYEQYF TRBJ2-7 TRBV4-2
CATSRVDRKEEQYF TRBJ2-7 TRBV15